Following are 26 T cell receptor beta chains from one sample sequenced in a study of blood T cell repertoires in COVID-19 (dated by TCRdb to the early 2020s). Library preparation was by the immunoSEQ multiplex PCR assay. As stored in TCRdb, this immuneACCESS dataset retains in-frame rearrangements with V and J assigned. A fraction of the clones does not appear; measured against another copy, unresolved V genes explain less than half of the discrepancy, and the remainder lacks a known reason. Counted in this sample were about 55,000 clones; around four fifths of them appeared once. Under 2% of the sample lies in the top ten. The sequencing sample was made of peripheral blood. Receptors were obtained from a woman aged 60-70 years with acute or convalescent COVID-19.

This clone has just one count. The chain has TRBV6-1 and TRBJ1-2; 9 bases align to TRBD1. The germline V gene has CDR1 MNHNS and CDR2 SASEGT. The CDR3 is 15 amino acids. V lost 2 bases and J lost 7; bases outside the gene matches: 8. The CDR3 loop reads CASSERGQGRFGYTF. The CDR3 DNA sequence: TGTGCCAGCAGTGAAAGGGGACAGGGAAGGTTTGGCTACACCTTC.

DNA for the CDR3: TGTGCCTACCGGGACAGGGAAGATTCACCCCTCCACTTT. Translation gives CAYRDREDSPLHF. V and J are TRBV10-3 and TRBJ1-6; 9 bases fit TRBD1. The V segment lost 11 bases and the J segment 8 bases; nucleotides outside the gene matches: 7. Per germline, CDR1 ENHRY and CDR2 SYGVKD. This CDR3 is 13 amino acids long.

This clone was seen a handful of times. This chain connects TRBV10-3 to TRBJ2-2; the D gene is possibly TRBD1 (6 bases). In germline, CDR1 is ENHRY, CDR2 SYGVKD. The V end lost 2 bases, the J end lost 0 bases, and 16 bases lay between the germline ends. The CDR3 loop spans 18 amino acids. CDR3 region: CAISELGLGTTNTGELFF. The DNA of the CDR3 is TGTGCCATCAGTGAGCTCGGGTTGGGGACAACGAACACCGGGGAGCTGTTTTTT.

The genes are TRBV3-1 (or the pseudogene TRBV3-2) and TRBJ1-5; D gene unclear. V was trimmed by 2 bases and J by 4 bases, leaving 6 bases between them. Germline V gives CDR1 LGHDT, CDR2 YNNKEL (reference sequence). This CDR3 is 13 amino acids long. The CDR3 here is CASSQTRNQPQHF. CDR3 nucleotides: TGTGCCAGCAGCCAAACGAGAAATCAGCCCCAGCATTTT.

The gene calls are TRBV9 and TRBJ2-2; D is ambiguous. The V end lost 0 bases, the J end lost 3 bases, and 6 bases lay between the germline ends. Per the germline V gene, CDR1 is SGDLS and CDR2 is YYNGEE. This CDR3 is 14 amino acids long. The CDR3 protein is CASSVAPDTGELFF. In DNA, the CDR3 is TGTGCCAGCAGCGTAGCACCGGACACCGGGGAGCTGTTTTTT.

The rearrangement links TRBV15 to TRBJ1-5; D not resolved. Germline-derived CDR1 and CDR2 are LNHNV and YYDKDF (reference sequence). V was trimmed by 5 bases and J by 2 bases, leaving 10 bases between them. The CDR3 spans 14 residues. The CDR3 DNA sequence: TGTGCCACCAGCGTCAGGATTGGCAATCAGCCCCAGCATTTT. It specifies CATSVRIGNQPQHF.

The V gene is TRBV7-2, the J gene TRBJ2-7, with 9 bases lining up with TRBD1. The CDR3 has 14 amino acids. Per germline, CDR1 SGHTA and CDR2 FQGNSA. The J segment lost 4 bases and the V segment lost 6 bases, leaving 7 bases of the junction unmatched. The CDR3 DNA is TGTGCCAGCAGTACCGGGACAGGGAGGTACGAGCAGTACTTC. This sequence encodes CASSTGTGRYEQYF. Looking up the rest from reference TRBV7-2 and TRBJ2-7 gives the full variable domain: GAGVSQSPSNKVTEKGKDVELRCDPISGHTALYWYRQSLGQGLEFLIYFQGNSAPDKSGLPSDRFSAERTGGSVSTLTIQRTQQEDSAVYLCASSTGTGRYEQYFGPGTRLTVT.

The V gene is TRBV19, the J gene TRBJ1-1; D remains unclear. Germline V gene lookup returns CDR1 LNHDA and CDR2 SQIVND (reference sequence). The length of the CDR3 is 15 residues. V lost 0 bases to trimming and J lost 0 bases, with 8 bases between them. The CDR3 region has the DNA TGTGCCAGTAGTATAGATCGCACAATGAACACTGAAGCTTTCTTT. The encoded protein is CASSIDRTMNTEAFF.

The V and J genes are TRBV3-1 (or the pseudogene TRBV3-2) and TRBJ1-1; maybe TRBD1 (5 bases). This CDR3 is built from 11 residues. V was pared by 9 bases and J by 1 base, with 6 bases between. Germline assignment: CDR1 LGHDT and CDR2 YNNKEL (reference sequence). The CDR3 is CASQGNTEAFF. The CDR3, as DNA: TGTGCCAGTCAGGGGAACACTGAAGCTTTCTTT.

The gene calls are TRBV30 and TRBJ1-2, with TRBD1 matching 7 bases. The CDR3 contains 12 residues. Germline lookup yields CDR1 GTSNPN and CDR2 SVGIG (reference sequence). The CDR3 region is CAAGQDYYGYTF. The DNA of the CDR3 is TGTGCAGCAGGACAGGACTACTATGGCTACACCTTC.

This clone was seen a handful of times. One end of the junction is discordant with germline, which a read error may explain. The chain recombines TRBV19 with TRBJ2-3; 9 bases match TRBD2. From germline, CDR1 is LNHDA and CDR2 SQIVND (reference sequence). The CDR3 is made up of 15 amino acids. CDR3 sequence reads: CASSQSGTSKDTQYF. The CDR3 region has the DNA TGTGCCAGTAGTCAATCCGGGACTAGCAAAGATACGCAGTATTTT.

CDR3 sequence reads: CASSWRVRNTGELFF. Written as DNA, the CDR3 is TGTGCCAGCAGTTGGAGGGTGCGGAACACCGGGGAGCTGTTTTTT. The chain has TRBV6-5 and TRBJ2-2, with D possibly matching TRBD2 (6 bases). The CDR3 totals 15 residues. V shed 4 bases and J shed 1 base, with 10 bases lying between them. Per the germline V gene, CDR1 is MNHEY and CDR2 is SVGAGI.

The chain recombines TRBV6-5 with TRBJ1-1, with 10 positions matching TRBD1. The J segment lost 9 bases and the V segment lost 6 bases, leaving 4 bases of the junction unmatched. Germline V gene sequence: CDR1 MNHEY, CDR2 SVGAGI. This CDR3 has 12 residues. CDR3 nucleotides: TGTGCCAGCAGCGGGACAGGGGCCCAAGCTTTCTTT. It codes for CASSGTGAQAFF.

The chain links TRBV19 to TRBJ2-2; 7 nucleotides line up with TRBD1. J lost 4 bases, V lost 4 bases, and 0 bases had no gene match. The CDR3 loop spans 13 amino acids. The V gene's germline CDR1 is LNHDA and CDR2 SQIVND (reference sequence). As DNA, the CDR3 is TGTGCCAGTAGTAGACAGGGCACCGGGGAGCTGTTTTTT. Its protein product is CASSRQGTGELFF.

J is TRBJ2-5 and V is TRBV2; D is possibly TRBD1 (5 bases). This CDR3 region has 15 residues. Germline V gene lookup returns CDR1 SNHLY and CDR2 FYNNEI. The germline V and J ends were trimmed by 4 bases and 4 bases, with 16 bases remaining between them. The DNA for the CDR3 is TGTGCCAGCAGTGGTTTGGCAGGGTGGAGAGAGACCCAGTACTTC. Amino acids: CASSGLAGWRETQYF.

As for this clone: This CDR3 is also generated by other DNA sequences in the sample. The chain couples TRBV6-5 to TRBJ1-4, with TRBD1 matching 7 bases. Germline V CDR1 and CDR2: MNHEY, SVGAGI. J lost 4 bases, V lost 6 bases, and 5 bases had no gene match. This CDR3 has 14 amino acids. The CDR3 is CASSRGQVNEKLFF. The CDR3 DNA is TGTGCCAGCAGCCGTGGACAGGTTAATGAAAAACTGTTTTTT.

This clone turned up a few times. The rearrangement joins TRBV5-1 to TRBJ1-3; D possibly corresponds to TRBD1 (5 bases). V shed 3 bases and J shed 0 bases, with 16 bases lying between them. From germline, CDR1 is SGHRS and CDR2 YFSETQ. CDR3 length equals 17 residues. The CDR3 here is CASSSVDPGLSGNTIYF. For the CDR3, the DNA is TGCGCCAGCAGCTCGGTAGATCCGGGACTCTCTGGAAACACCATATATTTT.

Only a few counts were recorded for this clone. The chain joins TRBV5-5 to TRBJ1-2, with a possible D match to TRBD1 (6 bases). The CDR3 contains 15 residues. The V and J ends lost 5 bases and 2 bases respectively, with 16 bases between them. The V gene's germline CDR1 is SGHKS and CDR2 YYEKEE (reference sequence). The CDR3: CASRWGHGGNYGYTF. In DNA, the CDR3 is TGTGCCAGCAGATGGGGACACGGGGGGAACTATGGCTACACCTTC.

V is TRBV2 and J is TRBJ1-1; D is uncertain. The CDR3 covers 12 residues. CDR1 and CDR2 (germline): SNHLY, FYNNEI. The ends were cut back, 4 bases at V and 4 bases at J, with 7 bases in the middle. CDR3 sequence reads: CASSVTSTEAFF. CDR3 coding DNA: TGTGCCAGCAGTGTAACAAGCACTGAAGCTTTCTTT.

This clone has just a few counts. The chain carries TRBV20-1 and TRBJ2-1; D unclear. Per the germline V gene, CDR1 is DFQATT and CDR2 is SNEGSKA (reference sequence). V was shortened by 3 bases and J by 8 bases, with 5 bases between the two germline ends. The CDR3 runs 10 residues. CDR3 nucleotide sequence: TGCAGTGCTAGTCTAGATGAGCAGTTCTTC. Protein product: CSASLDEQFF.

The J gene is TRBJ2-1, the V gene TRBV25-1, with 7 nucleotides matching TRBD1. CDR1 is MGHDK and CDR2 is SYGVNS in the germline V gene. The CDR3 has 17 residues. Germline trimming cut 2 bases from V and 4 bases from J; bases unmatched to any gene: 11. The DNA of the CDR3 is TGTGCCAGCAGTGAAAGGGGGCTGAGGGGAAGGTACAATGAGCAGTTCTTC. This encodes CASSERGLRGRYNEQFF.

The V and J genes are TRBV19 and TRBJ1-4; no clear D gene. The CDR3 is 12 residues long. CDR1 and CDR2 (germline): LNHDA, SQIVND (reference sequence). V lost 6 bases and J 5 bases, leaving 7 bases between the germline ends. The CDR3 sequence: CASRAQNEKLFF. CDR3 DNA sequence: TGTGCCAGTAGGGCCCAGAATGAAAAACTGTTTTTT.

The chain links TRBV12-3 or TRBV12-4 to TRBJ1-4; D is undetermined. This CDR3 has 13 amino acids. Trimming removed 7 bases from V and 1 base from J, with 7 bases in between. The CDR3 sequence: CASTGRTNEKLFF. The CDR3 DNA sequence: TGTGCCAGCACTGGTAGAACTAATGAAAAACTGTTTTTT.

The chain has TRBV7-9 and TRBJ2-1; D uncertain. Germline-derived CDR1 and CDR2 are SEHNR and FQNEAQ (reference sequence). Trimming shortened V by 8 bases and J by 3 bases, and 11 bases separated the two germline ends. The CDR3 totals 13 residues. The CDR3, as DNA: TGTGCCAGCTCCGGCTCGGGCTACAATGAGCAGTTCTTC. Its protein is CASSGSGYNEQFF.

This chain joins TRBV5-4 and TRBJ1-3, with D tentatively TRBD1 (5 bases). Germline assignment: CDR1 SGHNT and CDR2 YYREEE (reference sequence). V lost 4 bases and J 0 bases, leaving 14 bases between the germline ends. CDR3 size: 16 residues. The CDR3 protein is CASSNRSSLSGNTIYF. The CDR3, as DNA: TGTGCCAGCAGCAACAGGAGTTCCCTCTCTGGAAACACCATATATTTT.

CDR3 loop: CASRRQTVGEQYF. In DNA form, the CDR3 reads TGTGCCAGCAGGCGGCAGACGGTGGGCGAGCAGTACTTC. V gene TRBV2 combines with J gene TRBJ2-7; D is ambiguous. The V end was cut by 6 bases, the J end by 6 bases, with 15 bases between. The CDR3 has 13 residues. Germline V gene sequence: CDR1 SNHLY, CDR2 FYNNEI.